This TCR beta chain was recorded in a study of shared clonotypes between healthy human individuals. Study observations and caveats: A reduction in generation probabilities was seen for non-shared clonotypes relative to those shared by all four donors.

Only CD45RO-negative cells positively selected for CCR7 counted as naive CD8 cells, so terminally differentiated effector memory CD45RA+ cells were excluded. Germline-derived CDR1 and CDR2 are WNHNN and SYGVQD (reference sequence). Trimming took 5 bases from V and 2 from J, leaving 14 bases between them. This CDR3 is 15 amino acids long. On this clone: Antigen specificity is unknown.

This was a deep-level run. Repertoires were generated with immunoSEQ multiplex PCR, while TCRdb's copy carries only in-frame clones and drops some. The sample carries some 2.1 million clones, roughly 93% recorded once. This rearrangement joins TRBV10-1 to TRBJ2-3; D possibly corresponds to TRBD1 (6 bases). The source material was naive CD8+ T cells from PBMCs. This receptor was identified in a man aged 18-30 years in good health. Some clones in this sample may be carry-over from other donors' samples. The CDR3 loop reads CASSRTGITTDTQYF. CDR3 in DNA: TGCGCCAGCAGTCGTACAGGGATTACCACAGATACGCAGTATTTT.